The next 6 T cell receptor beta chains were all read from a single sample in a study of blood T cell repertoires in COVID-19. Some clones are missing from TCRdb's copy, which holds only in-frame ones; the method was immunoSEQ multiplex PCR. The sample lists 50,000 to 65,000 clones; about 86% were seen once. The sequenced material came from peripheral blood. All receptors come from a human donor in a cohort sampled during active COVID-19.

This sequence joins TRBV7-9 and TRBJ2-7; 9 bases map to TRBD2. CDR3 length equals 16 residues. Germline V gene data show CDR1 as SEHNR and CDR2 as FQNEAQ (reference sequence). Losses at the gene ends were 5 bases for V and 1 base for J; bases not matched to a gene: 9. CDR3 loop: CASSPGSGGLSYEQYF. The DNA for the CDR3 is TGTGCCAGCAGCCCCGGTAGCGGGGGATTGTCCTACGAGCAGTACTTC.

V usage is TRBV7-6 and J usage is TRBJ2-7; possible D gene TRBD1, 5 bases. CDR1 and CDR2 from the germline V gene are SGHVS and FNYEAQ. The CDR3 has 15 amino acids. The V gene lost 0 bases and the J gene lost 1 base, with 10 bases spanning the gap. Written as DNA, the CDR3 is TGTGCCAGCAGCTTAGCGCCGGACACTTCCTACGAGCAGTACTTC. Its protein is CASSLAPDTSYEQYF.

V usage is TRBV14 and J usage is TRBJ1-2; D is perhaps TRBD1 (5 bases). Trimming shortened V by 1 base and J by 4 bases, and 10 bases separated the two germline ends. Per the germline V gene, CDR1 is SGHDN and CDR2 is FVKESK. CDR3 length: 14 amino acids. CDR3 sequence reads: CASSQAQGGYGYTF. In DNA form, the CDR3 reads TGTGCCAGCAGCCAAGCCCAGGGTGGCTATGGCTACACCTTC.

The chain is built from TRBV5-8 and TRBJ1-2, with TRBD1 matching 7 bases. Germline CDR1 and CDR2: SGHTS and YDEGEE. The CDR3 spans 13 residues. V was pared by 4 bases and J by 4 bases, with 4 bases of the junction left unmatched. CDR3 nucleotides: TGTGCCAGCAGCCGACAGGGCCCCTATGGCTACACCTTC. Protein sequence: CASSRQGPYGYTF.

The CDR3 loop is CASSGGMNTEAFF. The CDR3 coding sequence is TGTGCCAGCAGCGGCGGTATGAACACTGAAGCTTTCTTT. The chain uses TRBV5-4 and TRBJ1-1; D remains ambiguous. V gave up 4 bases and J gave up 0 bases, with 7 bases separating them. The CDR3 length is 13 residues. Germline loops: CDR1 SGHNT, CDR2 YYREEE (reference sequence).

The rearrangement uses TRBV5-4 and TRBJ2-7, with 8 bases fitting TRBD2. With V trimmed by 3 bases and J by 4 bases, 6 bases remained unmatched. The CDR3 totals 14 residues. Germline lookup yields CDR1 SGHNT and CDR2 YYREEE (reference sequence). CDR3 sequence reads: CASSSGTSYYEQYF. The CDR3 region has the DNA TGTGCCAGCAGCTCCGGGACTAGTTATTACGAGCAGTACTTC.